A selection of T cell receptor beta chains follows, all from one sample in a study of shared clonotypes between healthy human individuals. Clones were sequenced by immunoSEQ multiplex PCR, and TCRdb holds only the in-frame ones, with some missing. The sample lists more than 900,000 clones; more than 75% were seen once. Material: memory CD4+ T cells from PBMCs. The receptor set was obtained from a man between 18 and 29 years old in good health. Some clones in this sample may be carry-over from other donors' samples. Each CDR3 is given with its conserved first and last residue. Fields, in order: CDR3 DNA, CDR3 protein, clone size, J gene, V gene, D gene. A D gene is named only where the DNA matches it firmly. Only some rows state a clone size, as once, few, many or a class for expanded clones.

CDR3nt: TGCGCCAGCAGCTTACTCGGGACAGACCAAGCAGATACGCAGTATTTT
CDR3aa: CASSLLGTDQADTQYF
abundance: NA
j_gene: TRBJ2-3
v_gene: TRBV5-1
d_gene: TRBD1

CDR3nt: TGTGCCTGGATCCCGGGAGGGCCTATAGCTAGAGGCACAGATACGCAGTATTTT
CDR3aa: CAWIPGGPIARGTDTQYF
abundance: NA
j_gene: TRBJ2-3
v_gene: TRBV30
d_gene: TRBD2

CDR3nt: TGTGCCAGCTCACAGGGGACAGGGGATGAAAAACTGTTTTTT
CDR3aa: CASSQGTGDEKLFF
abundance: few
j_gene: TRBJ1-4
v_gene: TRBV18
d_gene: TRBD1

CDR3nt: TGCGCCAGCAGCGTAACCGGACTAGCTGCCAATGAGCAGTTCTTC
CDR3aa: CASSVTGLAANEQFF
abundance: NA
j_gene: TRBJ2-1
v_gene: TRBV5-1
d_gene: TRBD2

CDR3nt: TGTGCCAGCAGATTTGGGGCAGTCTATGGCTACACCTTC
CDR3aa: CASRFGAVYGYTF
abundance: NA
j_gene: TRBJ1-2
v_gene: TRBV2
d_gene: NA

CDR3nt: TGTGCCAGCAGCCAATCGACGACAGGTACCTACGAGCAGTACTTC
CDR3aa: CASSQSTTGTYEQYF
abundance: NA
j_gene: TRBJ2-7
v_gene: TRBV4-2
d_gene: NA

CDR3nt: TGTGCCAGTGGTCCCCTACCGGGACAGGGATCCTATGGCTACACCTTC
CDR3aa: CASGPLPGQGSYGYTF
abundance: NA
j_gene: TRBJ1-2
v_gene: TRBV28
d_gene: TRBD1

CDR3nt: TGCGCCAGCAGCTTGACGTCAGGGGGACGCTATGGCTACACCTTC
CDR3aa: CASSLTSGGRYGYTF
abundance: NA
j_gene: TRBJ1-2
v_gene: TRBV5-1
d_gene: TRBD1

CDR3nt: TGTGCCAGCAGTCCCACCCGACAGTGGGGGAACACTGAAGCTTTCTTT
CDR3aa: CASSPTRQWGNTEAFF
abundance: NA
j_gene: TRBJ1-1
v_gene: TRBV27
d_gene: NA

CDR3nt: TGTGCCAGCAGCCGGACCGGGACTAGCGGGAGTGGCGGGGAGCTGTTTTTT
CDR3aa: CASSRTGTSGSGGELFF
abundance: few
j_gene: TRBJ2-2
v_gene: TRBV7-3
d_gene: TRBD2

CDR3nt: TGCGCCAGCAGCTTACAGGGTTCCCTTTACAATGAGCAGTTCTTC
CDR3aa: CASSLQGSLYNEQFF
abundance: NA
j_gene: TRBJ2-1
v_gene: TRBV5-1
d_gene: NA

CDR3nt: TGCAGCGTTGACCGGGACAGGGGCTACAATGAGCAGTTCTTC
CDR3aa: CSVDRDRGYNEQFF
abundance: NA
j_gene: TRBJ2-1
v_gene: TRBV29-1
d_gene: TRBD1

CDR3nt: TGCGCCAGCAGCTGGGGACAGGGGGAGACTAATGAAAAACTGTTTTTT
CDR3aa: CASSWGQGETNEKLFF
abundance: NA
j_gene: TRBJ1-4
v_gene: TRBV5-1
d_gene: TRBD1

CDR3nt: TGTGCCAGCAGCTTAGCATTTATTCAGGGTCAAGAGACCCAGTACTTC
CDR3aa: CASSLAFIQGQETQYF
abundance: NA
j_gene: TRBJ2-5
v_gene: TRBV7-7
d_gene: NA

CDR3nt: TGTGCCAGCTCACCACCGGGGGCAGATACGCAGTATTTT
CDR3aa: CASSPPGADTQYF
abundance: few
j_gene: TRBJ2-3
v_gene: TRBV18
d_gene: NA

CDR3nt: TGTGCCAGCAGGGACAGGGATGTAGAGACCCAGTACTTC
CDR3aa: CASRDRDVETQYF
abundance: NA
j_gene: TRBJ2-5
v_gene: TRBV2
d_gene: TRBD1

CDR3nt: TGTGCCAGCAGACAGACAGACCCCACGGAGCAGTTCTTC
CDR3aa: CASRQTDPTEQFF
abundance: NA
j_gene: TRBJ2-1
v_gene: TRBV7-9
d_gene: NA

CDR3nt: TGTGCCAGCGTTTCAGGGGACCTAGAGCAGTACTTC
CDR3aa: CASVSGDLEQYF
abundance: NA
j_gene: TRBJ2-7
v_gene: TRBV28
d_gene: NA

CDR3nt: TGTGCCACCACGGTAGGCTACGAGCAGTACTTC
CDR3aa: CATTVGYEQYF
abundance: NA
j_gene: TRBJ2-7
v_gene: TRBV6-5
d_gene: NA

CDR3nt: TGTGCCATCAGTGAAGGGACAGGGAAGGTGTATGGCTACACCTTC
CDR3aa: CAISEGTGKVYGYTF
abundance: NA
j_gene: TRBJ1-2
v_gene: TRBV10-3
d_gene: TRBD1

CDR3nt: TGTGCCAGCAGTCCCGGACAGGGATGGAGTGAAGCTTTCTTT
CDR3aa: CASSPGQGWSEAFF
abundance: NA
j_gene: TRBJ1-1
v_gene: TRBV6-5
d_gene: TRBD1

CDR3nt: TGTGCCTGGAGCAGGGGTAGGGAGCCCCAGCATTTT
CDR3aa: CAWSRGREPQHF
abundance: NA
j_gene: TRBJ1-5
v_gene: TRBV30
d_gene: NA

CDR3nt: TGTGCCAGTAGTCCTCGACAGGGGGGACCACAGTACTTC
CDR3aa: CASSPRQGGPQYF
abundance: NA
j_gene: TRBJ2-7
v_gene: TRBV19
d_gene: TRBD1

CDR3nt: TGCGCCAGCAGCAGCGGAGGTGCAGATACGCAGTATTTT
CDR3aa: CASSSGGADTQYF
abundance: NA
j_gene: TRBJ2-3
v_gene: TRBV5-1
d_gene: NA

CDR3nt: TGCGCCAGCAGCCAACCTCTTACTTTGCCTTACAATGAGCAGTTCTTC
CDR3aa: CASSQPLTLPYNEQFF
abundance: NA
j_gene: TRBJ2-1
v_gene: TRBV4-1
d_gene: NA

CDR3nt: TGCGCCAGCAGCCGACGGGTTGACAGTGCTAACTATGGCTACACCTTC
CDR3aa: CASSRRVDSANYGYTF
abundance: NA
j_gene: TRBJ1-2
v_gene: TRBV4-3
d_gene: NA

CDR3nt: TGTGCCAGCAGCTTGGACGGTTGGGAGACCCAGTACTTC
CDR3aa: CASSLDGWETQYF
abundance: NA
j_gene: TRBJ2-5
v_gene: TRBV4-2
d_gene: NA

CDR3nt: TGTGCCAGCCGTCCCATGGGTACGAACACCGGGGAGCTGTTTTTT
CDR3aa: CASRPMGTNTGELFF
abundance: NA
j_gene: TRBJ2-2
v_gene: TRBV14
d_gene: NA

CDR3nt: TGTGCCAGCAGCTTGGCGGCCACAGATACGCAGTATTTT
CDR3aa: CASSLAATDTQYF
abundance: NA
j_gene: TRBJ2-3
v_gene: TRBV5-4
d_gene: NA

CDR3nt: TGCGCCAGCAGCTTGGCAGGGTTTCAAGAGACCCAGTACTTC
CDR3aa: CASSLAGFQETQYF
abundance: NA
j_gene: TRBJ2-5
v_gene: TRBV5-1
d_gene: NA

CDR3nt: TGCGCCAGCAGCCAAGGGAGGCAGGGACCAAACACCGGGGAGCTGTTTTTT
CDR3aa: CASSQGRQGPNTGELFF
abundance: NA
j_gene: TRBJ2-2
v_gene: TRBV4-1
d_gene: NA

CDR3nt: TGTGCCAGCAGCGCAGATCCGGGACTGGACGGAGGGGAGCAGTACTTC
CDR3aa: CASSADPGLDGGEQYF
abundance: NA
j_gene: TRBJ2-7
v_gene: TRBV9
d_gene: NA

CDR3nt: TGTGCCAGTAGTACGCCGCCGGGTGAGGGAGCGGAGACCCAGTACTTC
CDR3aa: CASSTPPGEGAETQYF
abundance: once
j_gene: TRBJ2-5
v_gene: TRBV19
d_gene: NA

CDR3nt: TGTGCCAGTAGCCGGACTAGCGGGGACTACAATGAGCAGTTCTTC
CDR3aa: CASSRTSGDYNEQFF
abundance: NA
j_gene: TRBJ2-1
v_gene: TRBV19
d_gene: TRBD2

CDR3nt: TGCAGTGCTAGCGGAGACAATGAGCAGTTCTTC
CDR3aa: CSASGDNEQFF
abundance: few
j_gene: TRBJ2-1
v_gene: TRBV20-1
d_gene: NA

CDR3nt: TGTGCCAGCTCACCGGCGGGGATTGGTGGCTACACCTTC
CDR3aa: CASSPAGIGGYTF
abundance: once
j_gene: TRBJ1-2
v_gene: TRBV18
d_gene: NA

CDR3nt: TGCGCCAGCAGCTTAAGGGTTGTAACGGGACAGGGCCACGAGCAGTACTTC
CDR3aa: CASSLRVVTGQGHEQYF
abundance: NA
j_gene: TRBJ2-7
v_gene: TRBV5-1
d_gene: TRBD1

CDR3nt: TGTGCCAGCTGGACAGCGCGAAACTCCTACGAGCAGTACTTC
CDR3aa: CASWTARNSYEQYF
abundance: NA
j_gene: TRBJ2-7
v_gene: TRBV27
d_gene: NA

CDR3nt: TGTGCCAGCAGCTACCGAGACGAGCGCGAGCAGTACTTC
CDR3aa: CASSYRDEREQYF
abundance: NA
j_gene: TRBJ2-7
v_gene: TRBV11-2
d_gene: NA

CDR3nt: TGTGCCAGCAGCGAGAGGACAGGGGGCGAGGCTGAGCAGTTCTTC
CDR3aa: CASSERTGGEAEQFF
abundance: NA
j_gene: TRBJ2-1
v_gene: TRBV9
d_gene: TRBD1

CDR3nt: TGTGCCAGCAGAAAGTCAGGGGTTGAGGACGAGCAGTACTTC
CDR3aa: CASRKSGVEDEQYF
abundance: NA
j_gene: TRBJ2-7
v_gene: TRBV6-1
d_gene: NA

CDR3nt: TGTGCCAGCAGCTTGTTTAGCGGAGGTTACAATGAGCAGTTCTTC
CDR3aa: CASSLFSGGYNEQFF
abundance: few
j_gene: TRBJ2-1
v_gene: TRBV5-6
d_gene: NA

CDR3nt: TGTGCCAGCAGCTTAACAGGGCACCAAGAGACCCAGTACTTC
CDR3aa: CASSLTGHQETQYF
abundance: NA
j_gene: TRBJ2-5
v_gene: TRBV11-2
d_gene: NA

CDR3nt: TGTGCCACCAGCAGGACAGGGGGCGTTACCGGGGAGCTGTTTTTT
CDR3aa: CATSRTGGVTGELFF
abundance: NA
j_gene: TRBJ2-2
v_gene: TRBV15
d_gene: TRBD1